The next 4 T cell receptor beta chains were all read from a single sample in a study of T cell responses to AZD1222 COVID-19 vaccine. Clones were read by immunoSEQ multiplex PCR, and TCRdb kept only the in-frame ones, dropping some. The table lists some 110,000 clones, around nine tenths of them singletons. Sequencing used peripheral blood, obtained on day 0 of AZD1222 vaccination. These receptors came from an adult in good health.

In this sample, this clone turned up a few times. The chain couples TRBV27 to TRBJ1-6; no reliable D call. CDR1 and CDR2 from the germline V gene are MNHEY and SMNVEV (reference sequence). Deletions cut 3 bases from V and 7 bases from J, with 16 bases between. This CDR3 spans 16 amino acids. CDR3 coding DNA: TGTGCCAGCAGTTTTCTAAGGGCTCGGCAGAATTCACCCCTCCACTTT. It translates to CASSFLRARQNSPLHF.

The chain carries TRBV4-1 and TRBJ1-5; no clear D. This CDR3 contains 15 residues. Between the trimmed V and J ends, which lost 4 bases and 7 bases, there was a span of 17 bases. Looked up from germline, CDR1 is MGHRA and CDR2 is YSYEKL. The DNA for the CDR3 is TGCGCCAGCAGCCCCCCCGGTCGGGGTGGGCAGCCCCAGCATTTT. It translates to CASSPPGRGGQPQHF.

This clone was counted once. J is TRBJ2-7 and V is TRBV6-6; a weak D match, TRBD1 (8 bases). The ends were cut back, 6 bases at V and 6 bases at J, with 12 bases in the middle. There are 12 residues in the CDR3. Looked up from germline, CDR1 is MNHNY and CDR2 is SVGAGI (reference sequence). The CDR3 coding sequence is TGTGCCAGCAGCACAGGGGGGGGCGAGCAGTACTTC. It yields the protein CASSTGGGEQYF.

This clone has more than one count but fewer than ten. The chain uses TRBV5-1 and TRBJ1-6; 7 bases align to TRBD1. Germline lookup yields CDR1 SGHRS and CDR2 YFSETQ. The CDR3 loop spans 15 amino acids. Trimming took 3 bases from V and 3 from J; bases not matched to a gene: 3. The CDR3 DNA reads TGCGCCAGCAGCTCGGACAGGAGCTATAATTCACCCCTCCACTTT. Protein: CASSSDRSYNSPLHF.